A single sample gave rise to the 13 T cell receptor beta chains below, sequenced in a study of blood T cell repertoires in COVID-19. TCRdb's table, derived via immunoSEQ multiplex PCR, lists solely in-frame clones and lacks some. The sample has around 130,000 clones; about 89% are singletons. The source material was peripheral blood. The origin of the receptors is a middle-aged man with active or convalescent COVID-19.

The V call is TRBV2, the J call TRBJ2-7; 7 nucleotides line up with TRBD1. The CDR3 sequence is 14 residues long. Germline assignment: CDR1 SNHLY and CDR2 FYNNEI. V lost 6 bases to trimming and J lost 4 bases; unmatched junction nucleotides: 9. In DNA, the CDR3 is TGTGCCAGCAGAGAGGGGGCGCAGATATACGAGCAGTACTTC. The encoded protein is CASREGAQIYEQYF.

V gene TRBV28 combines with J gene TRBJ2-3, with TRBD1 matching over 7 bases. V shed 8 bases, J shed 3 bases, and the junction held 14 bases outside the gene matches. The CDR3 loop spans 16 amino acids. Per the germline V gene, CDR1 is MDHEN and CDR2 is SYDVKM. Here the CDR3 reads CASRRLGPGGTDTQYF. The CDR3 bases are TGTGCCAGCCGACGATTGGGGCCAGGGGGAACAGATACGCAGTATTTT.

The CDR3 here is CASRGQGAALYEQYF. The CDR3 DNA is TGTGCCAGTAGGGGGCAGGGGGCTGCCCTCTACGAGCAGTACTTC. The rearrangement uses TRBV19 and TRBJ2-7; 8 positions match TRBD1. This CDR3 comprises 15 residues. V gave up 6 bases and J gave up 3 bases; unmatched junction bases: 10. Germline lookup yields CDR1 LNHDA and CDR2 SQIVND (reference sequence). The complete variable domain, with remaining parts taken from reference TRBV19 and TRBJ2-7, reads DGGITQSPKYLFRKEGQNVTLSCEQNLNHDAMYWYRQDPGQGLRLIYYSQIVNDFQKGDIAEGYSVSREKKESFPLTVTSAQKNPTAFYLCASRGQGAALYEQYFGPGTRLTVT.

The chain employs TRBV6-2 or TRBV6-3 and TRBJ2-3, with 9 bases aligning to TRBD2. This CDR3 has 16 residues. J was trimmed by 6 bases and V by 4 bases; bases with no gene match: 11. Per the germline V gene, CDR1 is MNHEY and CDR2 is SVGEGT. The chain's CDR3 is CASSSFGAGGVDTQYF. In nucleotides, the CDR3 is TGTGCCAGCAGTTCTTTCGGAGCGGGGGGCGTTGATACGCAGTATTTT.

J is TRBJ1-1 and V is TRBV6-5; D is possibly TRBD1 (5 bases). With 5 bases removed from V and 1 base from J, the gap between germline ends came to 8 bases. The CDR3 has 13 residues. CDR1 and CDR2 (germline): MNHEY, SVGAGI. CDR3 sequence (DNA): TGTGCCAGCAGTAGACAGAAGAACACTGAAGCTTTCTTT. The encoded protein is CASSRQKNTEAFF.

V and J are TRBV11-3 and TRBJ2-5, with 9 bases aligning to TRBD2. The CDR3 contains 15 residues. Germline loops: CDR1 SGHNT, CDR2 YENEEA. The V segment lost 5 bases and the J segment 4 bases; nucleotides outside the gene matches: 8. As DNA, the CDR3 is TGTGCCAGCAGCGTCTCGGGACTAGCCCGAGAGACCCAGTACTTC. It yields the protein CASSVSGLARETQYF.

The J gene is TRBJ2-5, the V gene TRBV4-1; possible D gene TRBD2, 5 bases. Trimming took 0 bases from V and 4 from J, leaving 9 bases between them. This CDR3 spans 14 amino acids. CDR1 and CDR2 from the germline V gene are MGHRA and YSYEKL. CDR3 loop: CASSQDRGRETQYF. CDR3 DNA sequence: TGCGCCAGCAGCCAAGATCGGGGAAGAGAGACCCAGTACTTC.

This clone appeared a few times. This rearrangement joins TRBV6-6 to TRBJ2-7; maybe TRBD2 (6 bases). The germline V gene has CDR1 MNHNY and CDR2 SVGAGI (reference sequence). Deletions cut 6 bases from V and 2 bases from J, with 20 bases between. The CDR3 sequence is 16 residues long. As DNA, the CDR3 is TGTGCCAGCAGCCCCGTATCGAGCGGGTCCACCTACGAGCAGTACTTC. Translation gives CASSPVSSGSTYEQYF.

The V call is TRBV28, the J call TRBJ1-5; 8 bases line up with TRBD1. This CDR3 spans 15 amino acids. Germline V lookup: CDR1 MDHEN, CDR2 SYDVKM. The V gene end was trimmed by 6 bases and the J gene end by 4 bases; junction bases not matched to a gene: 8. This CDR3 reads CASSTNRGKNQPQHF. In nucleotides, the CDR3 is TGTGCCAGCAGCACAAACAGGGGGAAGAATCAGCCCCAGCATTTT.

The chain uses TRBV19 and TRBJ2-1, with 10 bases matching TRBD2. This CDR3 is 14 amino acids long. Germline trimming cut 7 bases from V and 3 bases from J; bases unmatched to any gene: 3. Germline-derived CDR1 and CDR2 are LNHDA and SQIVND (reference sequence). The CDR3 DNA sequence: TGTGCCAGTACTCTAGCGGGAGACTACAATGAGCAGTTCTTC. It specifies CASTLAGDYNEQFF.

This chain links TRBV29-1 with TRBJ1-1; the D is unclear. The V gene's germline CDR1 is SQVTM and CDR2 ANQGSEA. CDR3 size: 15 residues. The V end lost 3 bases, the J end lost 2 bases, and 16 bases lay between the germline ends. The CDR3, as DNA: TGCAGCGTTGAGGCAGGTTTGAGGGCAAACACTGAAGCTTTCTTT. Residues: CSVEAGLRANTEAFF. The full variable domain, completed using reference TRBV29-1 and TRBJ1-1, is SAVISQKPSRDICQRGTSLTIQCQVDSQVTMMFWYRQQPGQSLTLIATANQGSEATYESGFVIDKFPISRPNLTFSTLTVSNMSPEDSSIYLCSVEAGLRANTEAFFGQGTRLTVV.

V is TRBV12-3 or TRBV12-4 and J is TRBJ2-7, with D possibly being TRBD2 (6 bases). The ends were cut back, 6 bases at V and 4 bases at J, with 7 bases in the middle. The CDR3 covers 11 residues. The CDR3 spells CASRSGYEQYF. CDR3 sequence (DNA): TGTGCCAGCAGGAGCGGGTACGAGCAGTACTTC.

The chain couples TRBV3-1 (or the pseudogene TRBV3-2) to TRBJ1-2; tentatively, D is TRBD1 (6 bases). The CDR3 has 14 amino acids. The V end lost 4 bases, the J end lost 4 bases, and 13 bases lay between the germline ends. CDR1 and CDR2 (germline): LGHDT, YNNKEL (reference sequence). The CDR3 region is CASSPLGGAYGYTF. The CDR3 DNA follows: TGTGCCAGCAGCCCCCTAGGGGGGGCCTATGGCTACACCTTC.